The 7 T cell receptor beta chains below were found in one sample sequenced in a study of cytomegalovirus exposure and HLA in healthy donors. The repertoire was sequenced with immunoSEQ multiplex PCR; TCRdb's copy has only in-frame clones and lacks some. The table has some 120,000 clones, roughly 89% seen once. Sequencing was performed on PBMCs. These receptors were collected from a woman in her late teens or twenties in good health and CMV-seronegative.

This clone was picked up one time. The CDR3 DNA follows: TGCAGCGTTGAAATCGGGGTGGTTTGGACTGAAGCTTTCTTT. Amino acid sequence: CSVEIGVVWTEAFF. The rearrangement joins TRBV29-1 to TRBJ1-1; D unresolved. CDR1 is SQVTM, CDR2 ANQGSEA, per germline. CDR3 length equals 14 residues. V lost 2 bases to trimming and J lost 5 bases, with 15 bases between them.

The gene calls are TRBV28 and TRBJ2-3; tentative D call: TRBD1 (6 bases). The ends were cut back, 7 bases at V and 5 bases at J, with 13 bases in the middle. CDR1 is MDHEN, CDR2 SYDVKM, per germline. The CDR3 covers 13 residues. The CDR3 DNA sequence: TGTGCCAGCACGTTGGGGGCCGGAGATACGCAGTATTTT. Translation: CASTLGAGDTQYF.

This chain uses TRBV7-6 with TRBJ2-2; tentative D call: TRBD1 (5 bases). There are 17 residues in the CDR3. With 7 bases removed from V and 0 bases from J, the gap between germline ends came to 18 bases. Germline V gene data show CDR1 as SGHVS and CDR2 as FNYEAQ. The CDR3: CASILKRGISNTGELFF. CDR3 DNA sequence: TGTGCCAGCATCCTCAAAAGGGGCATTTCGAACACCGGGGAGCTGTTTTTT.

V gene TRBV6-5 combines with J gene TRBJ1-2; 12 nucleotides agree with TRBD1. The CDR3 is 15 residues long. The V segment lost 4 bases and the J segment 3 bases; nucleotides outside the gene matches: 3. Germline V lookup: CDR1 MNHEY, CDR2 SVGAGI. The CDR3 spells CASSLGTGGDYGYTF. Written as DNA, the CDR3 is TGTGCCAGCAGTTTAGGGACAGGGGGCGACTATGGCTACACCTTC.

V gene TRBV6-5 combines with J gene TRBJ1-4; the match to TRBD1 covers 7 bases. The CDR3 spans 13 residues. V lost 5 bases, J lost 3 bases, and 0 bases stayed unmatched. Germline CDR1 MNHEY, CDR2 SVGAGI. CDR3: CASSGTANEKLFF. The CDR3 nucleotides are TGTGCCAGCAGTGGGACAGCTAATGAAAAACTGTTTTTT.

This chain joins TRBV5-6 and TRBJ2-7; D is ambiguous. In germline, CDR1 is SGHDT, CDR2 YYEEEE. V dropped 2 bases and J dropped 0 bases, with 6 bases sitting between them. This CDR3 comprises 13 residues. The CDR3, as DNA: TGTGCCAGCAGCTTTACAGTCTCCTACGAGCAGTACTTC. As protein: CASSFTVSYEQYF.

The V gene is TRBV7-6, the J gene TRBJ2-5, with 12 bases aligning to TRBD2. The V and J ends lost 4 bases and 5 bases, in that order; junction bases with no gene match: 5. Looked up from germline, CDR1 is SGHVS and CDR2 is FNYEAQ. The CDR3 has 15 amino acids. The CDR3 protein is CASSSRLAGEETQYF. CDR3 sequence (DNA): TGTGCCAGCAGCTCTAGACTAGCGGGAGAGGAGACCCAGTACTTC.